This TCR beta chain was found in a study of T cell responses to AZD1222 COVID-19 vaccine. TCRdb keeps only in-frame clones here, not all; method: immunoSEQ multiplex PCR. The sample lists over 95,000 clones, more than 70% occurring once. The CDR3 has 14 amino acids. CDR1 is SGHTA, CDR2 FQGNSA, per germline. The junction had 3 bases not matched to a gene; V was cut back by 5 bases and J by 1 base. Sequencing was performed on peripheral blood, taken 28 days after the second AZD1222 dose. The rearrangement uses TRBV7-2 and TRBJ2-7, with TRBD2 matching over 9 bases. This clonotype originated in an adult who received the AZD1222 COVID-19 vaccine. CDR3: CASSPSGNSYEQYF. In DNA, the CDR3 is TGTGCCAGCAGCCCTAGCGGGAATTCCTACGAGCAGTACTTC.